The clone carrying this T cell receptor (beta chain) was seen a few times. This sample is part of a study of T-cell memory formation after mild COVID-19. Overall study context: TCR clusters were mostly donor specific.

TCRdb reprocessed the 5' RACE reads via MiXCR and lists one record per CDR3 protein. The sample yields about 340,000 distinct CDR3 sequences, around 15% seen once. The V end lost 3 bases, the J end lost 4 bases, and 12 bases lay between the germline ends. The CDR3 is 14 residues long. V and J are TRBV12-3 or TRBV12-4 and TRBJ1-1, with D uncertain. The source of this sequence is a man in his late teens or twenties who had mild COVID-19 (a few samples of this study predate the infection). Cell type and time point are not known. The sample was PBMCs or a T cell subset sorted from them (not recorded which). The CDR3: CASSFQYGSTEAFF. The CDR3 DNA is TGTGCCAGCAGTTTCCAGTACGGCAGCACTGAAGCTTTCTTT.